A single sample gave rise to the 5 T cell receptor beta chains below, sequenced in a study of beta chain features in type 1 diabetes. Overall study results and limits: For Type 1 diabetes patients, all four CD4+ subsets carried TCRB CDR3s that were moderately but significantly shorter.

The isolated RNA, all of it, was reverse transcribed, so expressed TCRB transcripts were what got sequenced. The method was immunoSEQ multiplex PCR; TCRdb's version includes in-frame clones alone and lacks a portion of them. Of about 710,000 clones listed, around 15% are singletons. These receptors are not linked to any known antigen. The sequenced sample was naive CD4+ T cells from blood. These receptors came from a young man with type 1 diabetes.

This clone showed up just a few times. This chain links TRBV18 with TRBJ2-7; maybe TRBD1 (5 bases). Germline loops: CDR1 KGHSH, CDR2 LQKENI. The V gene lost 6 bases and the J gene lost 2 bases, with 14 bases spanning the gap. The CDR3 loop spans 14 amino acids. For the CDR3, the DNA is TGTGCCAGCTCTTCGGTTGACAGAACCTACGAGCAGTACTTC. It encodes CASSSVDRTYEQYF.

This clone has a handful of counts. The CDR3 loop is CASSLGAGGDNEQFF. The CDR3 DNA reads TGTGCCAGCAGCTTAGGTGCGGGAGGGGATAATGAGCAGTTCTTC. The rearrangement joins TRBV7-9 to TRBJ2-1, with 9 bases that match TRBD2. Trimming took 1 base from V and 7 from J; bases not matched to a gene: 5. CDR1 and CDR2 from the germline V gene are SEHNR and FQNEAQ (reference sequence). The CDR3 is made up of 15 amino acids. Full variable domain (missing parts from reference TRBV7-9 and TRBJ2-1): DTGVSQNPRHKITKRGQNVTFRCDPISEHNRLYWYRQTLGQGPEFLTYFQNEAQLEKSRLLSDRFSAERPKGSFSTLEIQRTEQGDSAMYLCASSLGAGGDNEQFFGPGTRLTVL.

This chain uses TRBV27 with TRBJ1-6; D unresolved. CDR3 length equals 12 residues. The V end lost 4 bases, the J end lost 9 bases, and 7 bases lay between the germline ends. CDR1 and CDR2 from the germline V gene are MNHEY and SMNVEV (reference sequence). DNA of the CDR3: TGTGCCAGCAGTTCACTCGGTTCACCCCTCCACTTT. It codes for CASSSLGSPLHF.

This chain uses TRBV5-1 with TRBJ1-2, with a possible D match to TRBD1 (5 bases). V was cut by 2 bases and J by 7 bases, with 9 bases left in between. The germline gives CDR1 SGHRS, CDR2 YFSETQ. The CDR3 length is 12 residues. Here the CDR3 DNA reads TGCGCCAGCAGCTTTTCCAGGGTTGGCTACACCTTC. It specifies CASSFSRVGYTF.

This clone has just a few counts. This sample includes further DNA sequences coding for the same CDR3. The gene calls are TRBV30 and TRBJ2-5; a weak D match, TRBD1 (6 bases). Between the trimmed V and J ends, which lost 1 base and 5 bases, there was a span of 11 bases. This CDR3 is 13 amino acids long. The germline V gene encodes CDR1 GTSNPN and CDR2 SVGIG (reference sequence). CDR3 DNA sequence: TGTGCCTGGAGTGGACAGGTGCAGGAGACCCAGTACTTC. Its translation is CAWSGQVQETQYF.